Here is one T cell receptor beta chain with its context. TCRdb's copy holds only in-frame clones and misses some; the assay was immunoSEQ multiplex PCR. The sample holds 100,000 to 150,000 clones, about 89% seen once. The data were taken from a study of T cell responses to AZD1222 COVID-19 vaccine. The source is an adult in good health. The sample was peripheral blood, taken on day 0 of AZD1222 vaccination.

DNA for the CDR3: TGTGCCAGCAGCTTAGGTCACGGGGCAAAAAATGAAAAACTGTTTTTT. Protein: CASSLGHGAKNEKLFF. V gene TRBV11-2 combines with J gene TRBJ1-4; tentatively, D is TRBD1 (5 bases). The CDR3 spans 16 residues. Per germline, CDR1 SGHAT and CDR2 FQNNGV. Trimming shortened V by 1 base and J by 5 bases, and 14 bases separated the two germline ends.